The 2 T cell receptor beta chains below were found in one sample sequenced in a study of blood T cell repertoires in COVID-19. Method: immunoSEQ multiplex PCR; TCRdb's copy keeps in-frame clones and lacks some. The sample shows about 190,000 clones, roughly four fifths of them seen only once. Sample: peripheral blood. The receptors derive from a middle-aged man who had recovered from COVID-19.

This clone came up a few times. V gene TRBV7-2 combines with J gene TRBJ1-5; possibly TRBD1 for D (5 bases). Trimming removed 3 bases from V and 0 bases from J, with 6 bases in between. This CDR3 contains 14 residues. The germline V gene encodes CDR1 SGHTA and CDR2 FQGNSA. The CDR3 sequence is CASSFDSSNQPQHF. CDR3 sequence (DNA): TGTGCCAGCAGCTTTGACAGTAGCAATCAGCCCCAGCATTTT. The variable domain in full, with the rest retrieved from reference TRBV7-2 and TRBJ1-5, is GAGVSQSPSNKVTEKGKDVELRCDPISGHTALYWYRQSLGQGLEFLIYFQGNSAPDKSGLPSDRFSAERTGGSVSTLTIQRTQQEDSAVYLCASSFDSSNQPQHFGDGTRLSIL.

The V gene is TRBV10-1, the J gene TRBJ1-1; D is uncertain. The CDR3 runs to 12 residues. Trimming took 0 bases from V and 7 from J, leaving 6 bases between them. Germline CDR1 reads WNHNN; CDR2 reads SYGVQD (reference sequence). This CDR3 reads CASSESPGEAFF. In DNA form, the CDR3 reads TGCGCCAGCAGTGAGTCGCCAGGTGAAGCTTTCTTT.